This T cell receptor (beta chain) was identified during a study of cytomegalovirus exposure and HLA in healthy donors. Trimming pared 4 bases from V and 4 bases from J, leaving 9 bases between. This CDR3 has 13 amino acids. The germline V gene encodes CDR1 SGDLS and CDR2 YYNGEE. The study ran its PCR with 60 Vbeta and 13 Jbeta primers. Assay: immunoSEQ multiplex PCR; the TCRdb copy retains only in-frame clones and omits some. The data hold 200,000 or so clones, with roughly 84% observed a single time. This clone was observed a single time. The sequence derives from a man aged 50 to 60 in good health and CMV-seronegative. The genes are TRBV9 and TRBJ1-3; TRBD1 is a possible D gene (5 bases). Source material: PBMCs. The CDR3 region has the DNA TGTGCCAGCAGCCCAGGGTCCGGAAACACCATATATTTT. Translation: CASSPGSGNTIYF.